The TCR beta chain under discussion was sequenced for a study of T cell responses to AZD1222 COVID-19 vaccine. Study findings and constraints: The donors showed a predominance of white British ancestry and of females, with possible underestimation of clonal diversity.

This clone appeared a single time. Its antigen remains unidentified. CDR3 length: 15 residues. With 2 bases clipped from V and 4 bases from J, the junction kept 4 bases outside the gene matches. The germline CDR1 and CDR2 sequences are SEHNR and FQNEAQ (reference sequence). The method was immunoSEQ multiplex PCR; TCRdb's version includes in-frame clones alone and lacks a portion of them. The data hold fewer than 200,000 clones, with more than 75% observed a single time. The V gene is TRBV7-9, the J gene TRBJ2-7, with 11 nucleotides matching TRBD1. Sequencing used peripheral blood, obtained 28 days after the second AZD1222 dose. The TCR originated in an adult who received the AZD1222 COVID-19 vaccine. The CDR3 reads CASSLLGTGGYEQYF. In DNA, the CDR3 is TGTGCCAGCAGCTTATTAGGGACAGGGGGTTACGAGCAGTACTTC.